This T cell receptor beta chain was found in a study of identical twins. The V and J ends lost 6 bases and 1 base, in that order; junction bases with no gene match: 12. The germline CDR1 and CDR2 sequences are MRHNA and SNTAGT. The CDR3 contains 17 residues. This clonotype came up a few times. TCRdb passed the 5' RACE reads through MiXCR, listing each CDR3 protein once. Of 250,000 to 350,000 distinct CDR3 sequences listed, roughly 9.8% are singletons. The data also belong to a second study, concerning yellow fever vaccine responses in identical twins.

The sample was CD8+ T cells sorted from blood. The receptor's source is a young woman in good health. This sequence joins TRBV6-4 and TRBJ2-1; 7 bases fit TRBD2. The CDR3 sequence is CASSVSGLVGSYNEQFF. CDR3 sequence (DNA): TGTGCCAGCAGCGTCTCTGGACTAGTAGGTTCCTACAATGAGCAGTTCTTC.